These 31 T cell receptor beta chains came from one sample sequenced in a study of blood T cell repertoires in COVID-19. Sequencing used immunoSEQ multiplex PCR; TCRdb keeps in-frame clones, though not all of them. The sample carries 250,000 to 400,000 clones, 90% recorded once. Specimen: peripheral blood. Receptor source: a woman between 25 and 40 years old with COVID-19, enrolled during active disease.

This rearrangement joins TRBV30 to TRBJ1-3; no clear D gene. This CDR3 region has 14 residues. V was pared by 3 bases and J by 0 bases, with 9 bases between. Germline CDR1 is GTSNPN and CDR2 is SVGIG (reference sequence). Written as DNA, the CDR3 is TGTGCCTGGAGCCCGGTTGGCTCTGGAAACACCATATATTTT. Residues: CAWSPVGSGNTIYF.

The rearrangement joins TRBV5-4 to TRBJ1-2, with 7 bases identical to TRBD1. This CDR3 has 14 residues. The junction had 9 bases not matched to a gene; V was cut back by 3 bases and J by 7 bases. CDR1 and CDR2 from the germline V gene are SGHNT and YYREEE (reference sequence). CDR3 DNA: TGTGCCAGCAGCTCGGGCCAGGGGGTGGGTGGCTACACCTTC. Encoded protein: CASSSGQGVGGYTF.

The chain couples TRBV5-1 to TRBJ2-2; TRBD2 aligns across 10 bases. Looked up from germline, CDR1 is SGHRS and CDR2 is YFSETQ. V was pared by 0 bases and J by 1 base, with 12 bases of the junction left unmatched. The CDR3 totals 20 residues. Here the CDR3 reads CASSLGSLAGAPRNTGELFF. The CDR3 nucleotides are TGCGCCAGCAGCTTGGGGAGTCTAGCGGGAGCTCCCAGGAACACCGGGGAGCTGTTTTTT.

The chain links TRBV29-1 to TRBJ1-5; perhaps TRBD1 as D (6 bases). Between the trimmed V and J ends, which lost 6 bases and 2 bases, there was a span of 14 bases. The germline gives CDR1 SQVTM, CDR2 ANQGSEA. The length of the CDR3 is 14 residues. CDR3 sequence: CSVGGAAGNQPQHF. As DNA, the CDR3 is TGCAGCGTGGGGGGGGCAGCGGGCAATCAGCCCCAGCATTTT.

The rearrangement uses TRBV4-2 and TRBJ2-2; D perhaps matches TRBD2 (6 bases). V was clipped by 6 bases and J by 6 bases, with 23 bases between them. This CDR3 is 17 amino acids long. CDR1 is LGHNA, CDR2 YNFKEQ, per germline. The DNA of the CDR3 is TGTGCCAGCAGACAGCGAGGATTGGAGGGCCCGGCCGGGGAGCTGTTTTTT. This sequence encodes CASRQRGLEGPAGELFF.

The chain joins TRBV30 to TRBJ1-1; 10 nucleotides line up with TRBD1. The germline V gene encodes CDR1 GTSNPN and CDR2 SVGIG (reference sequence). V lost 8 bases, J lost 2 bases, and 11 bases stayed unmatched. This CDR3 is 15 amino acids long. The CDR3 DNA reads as TGTGCCGCGAGAAGAAGGGACAGGGGAAACACTGAAGCTTTCTTT. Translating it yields CAARRRDRGNTEAFF. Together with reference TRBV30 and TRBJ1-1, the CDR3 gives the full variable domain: SQTIHQWPATLVQPVGSPLSLECTVEGTSNPNLYWYRQAAGRGLQLLFYSVGIGQISSEVPQNLSASRPQDRQFILSSKKLLLSDSGFYLCAARRRDRGNTEAFFGQGTRLTVV.

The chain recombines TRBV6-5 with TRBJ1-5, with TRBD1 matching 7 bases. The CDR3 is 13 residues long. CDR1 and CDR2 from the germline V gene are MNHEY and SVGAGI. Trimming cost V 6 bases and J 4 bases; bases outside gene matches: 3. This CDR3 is CASRRGLNQPQHF. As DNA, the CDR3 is TGTGCCAGCAGGAGGGGGCTAAATCAGCCCCAGCATTTT.

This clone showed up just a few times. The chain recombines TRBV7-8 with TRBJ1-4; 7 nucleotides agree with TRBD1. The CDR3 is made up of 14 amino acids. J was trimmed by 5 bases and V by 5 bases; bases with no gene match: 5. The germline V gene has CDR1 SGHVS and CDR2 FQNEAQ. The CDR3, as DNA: TGTGCCAGCAGCCGGGGACAGCTCAATGAAAAACTGTTTTTT. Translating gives CASSRGQLNEKLFF.

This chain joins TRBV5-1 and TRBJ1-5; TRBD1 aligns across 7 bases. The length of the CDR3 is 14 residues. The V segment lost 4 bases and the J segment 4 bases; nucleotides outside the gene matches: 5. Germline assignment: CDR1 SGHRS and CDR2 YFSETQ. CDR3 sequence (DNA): TGCGCCAGCAGCGAAGGGACAGCGAATCAGCCCCAGCATTTT. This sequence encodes CASSEGTANQPQHF.

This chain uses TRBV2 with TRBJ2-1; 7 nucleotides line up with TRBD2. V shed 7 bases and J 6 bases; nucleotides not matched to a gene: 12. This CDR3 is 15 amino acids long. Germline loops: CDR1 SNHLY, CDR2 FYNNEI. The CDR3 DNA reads TGTGCCAGCACCCCGATTCGGGGGGAGGGCAATGAGCAGTTCTTC. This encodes CASTPIRGEGNEQFF.

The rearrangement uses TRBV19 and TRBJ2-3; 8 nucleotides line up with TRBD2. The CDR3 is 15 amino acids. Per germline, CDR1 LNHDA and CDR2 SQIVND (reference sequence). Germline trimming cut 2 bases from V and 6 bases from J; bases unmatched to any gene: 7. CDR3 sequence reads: CASSILPGGTDTQYF. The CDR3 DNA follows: TGTGCCAGTAGTATATTGCCGGGGGGGACCGATACGCAGTATTTT.

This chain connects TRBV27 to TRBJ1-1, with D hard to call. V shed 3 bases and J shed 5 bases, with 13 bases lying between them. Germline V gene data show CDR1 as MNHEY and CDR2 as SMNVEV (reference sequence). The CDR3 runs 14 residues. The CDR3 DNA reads TGTGCCAGCAGTTTTAACCGAGGGAGGACTGAAGCTTTCTTT. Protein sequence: CASSFNRGRTEAFF.

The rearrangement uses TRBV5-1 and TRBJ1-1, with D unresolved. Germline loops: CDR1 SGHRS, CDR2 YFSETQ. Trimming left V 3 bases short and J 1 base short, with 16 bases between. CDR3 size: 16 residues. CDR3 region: CASSSPAGEPNTEAFF. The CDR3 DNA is TGCGCCAGCAGCTCCCCGGCTGGAGAGCCGAACACTGAAGCTTTCTTT.

Written as DNA, the CDR3 is TGTGCCAGCAGTGTACAAGCAGCCACTAGCCCCTACGAGCAGTACTTC. Translation gives CASSVQAATSPYEQYF. The chain has TRBV6-4 and TRBJ2-7, with a tentative D call TRBD2 (6 bases). Deletions cut 4 bases from V and 2 bases from J, with 18 bases between. Germline CDR1 is MRHNA and CDR2 is SNTAGT. The CDR3 runs 16 residues.

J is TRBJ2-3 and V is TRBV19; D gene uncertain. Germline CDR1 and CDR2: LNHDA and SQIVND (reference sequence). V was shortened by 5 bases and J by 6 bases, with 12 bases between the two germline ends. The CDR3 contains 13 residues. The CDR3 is CASSPLGEDTQYF. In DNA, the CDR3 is TGTGCCAGTAGTCCTCTAGGTGAGGATACGCAGTATTTT.

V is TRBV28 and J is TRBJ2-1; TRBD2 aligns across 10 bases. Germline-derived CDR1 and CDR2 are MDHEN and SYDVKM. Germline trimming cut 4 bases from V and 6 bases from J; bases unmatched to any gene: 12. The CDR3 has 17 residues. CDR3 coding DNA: TGTGCCAGCAGTTCCACCAGGACTAGCGGAAGATTCAATGAGCAGTTCTTC. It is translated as CASSSTRTSGRFNEQFF.

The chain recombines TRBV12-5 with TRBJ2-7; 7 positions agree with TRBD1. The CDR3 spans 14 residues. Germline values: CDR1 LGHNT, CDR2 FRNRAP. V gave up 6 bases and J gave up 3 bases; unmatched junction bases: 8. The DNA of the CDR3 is TGTGCTAGTGGGCCACGGGACAGCCTCTACGAGCAGTACTTC. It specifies CASGPRDSLYEQYF. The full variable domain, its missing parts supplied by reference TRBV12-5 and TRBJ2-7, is DARVTQTPRHKVTEMGQEVTMRCQPILGHNTVFWYRQTMMQGLELLAYFRNRAPLDDSGMPKDRFSAEMPDATLATLKIQPSEPRDSAVYFCASGPRDSLYEQYFGPGTRLTVT.

The CDR3 DNA reads TGTGCCTGGATAGCGGCTAGCGGGAGGAGCTACAATGAGCAGTTCTTC. It codes for CAWIAASGRSYNEQFF. The genes are TRBV30 and TRBJ2-1; TRBD2 matches 11 bases. The germline CDR1 and CDR2 sequences are GTSNPN and SVGIG (reference sequence). The junction had 8 bases not matched to a gene; V was cut back by 4 bases and J by 3 bases. The CDR3 has 16 amino acids. Full variable domain (outside the CDR3, taken from reference TRBV30 and TRBJ2-1): SQTIHQWPATLVQPVGSPLSLECTVEGTSNPNLYWYRQAAGRGLQLLFYSVGIGQISSEVPQNLSASRPQDRQFILSSKKLLLSDSGFYLCAWIAASGRSYNEQFFGPGTRLTVL.

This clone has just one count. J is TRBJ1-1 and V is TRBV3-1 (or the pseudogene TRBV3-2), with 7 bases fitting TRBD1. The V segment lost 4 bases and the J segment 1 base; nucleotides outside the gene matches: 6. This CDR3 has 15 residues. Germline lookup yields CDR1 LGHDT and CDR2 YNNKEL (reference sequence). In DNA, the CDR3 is TGTGCCAGCAGCCCGACAGGGCGTAGGAACACTGAAGCTTTCTTT. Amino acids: CASSPTGRRNTEAFF.

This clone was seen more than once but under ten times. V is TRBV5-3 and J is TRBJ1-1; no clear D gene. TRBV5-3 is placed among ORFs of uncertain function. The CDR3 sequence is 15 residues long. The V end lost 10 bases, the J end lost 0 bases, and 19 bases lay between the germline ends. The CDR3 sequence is CALPPDGVMNTEAFF. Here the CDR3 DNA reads TGTGCCCTCCCTCCAGACGGGGTGATGAACACTGAAGCTTTCTTT.

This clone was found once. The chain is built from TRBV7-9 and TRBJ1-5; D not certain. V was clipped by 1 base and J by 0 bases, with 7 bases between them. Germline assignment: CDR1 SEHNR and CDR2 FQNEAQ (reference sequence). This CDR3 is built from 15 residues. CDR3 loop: CASSLGEISNQPQHF. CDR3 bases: TGTGCCAGCAGCTTAGGAGAGATTAGCAATCAGCCCCAGCATTTT.

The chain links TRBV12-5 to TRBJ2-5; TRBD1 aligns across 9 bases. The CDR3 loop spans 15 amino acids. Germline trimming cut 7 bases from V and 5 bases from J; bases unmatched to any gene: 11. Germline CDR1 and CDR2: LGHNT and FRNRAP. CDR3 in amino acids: CASAPDRGILETQYF. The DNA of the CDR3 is TGTGCTAGTGCCCCCGACAGGGGGATCCTGGAGACCCAGTACTTC.

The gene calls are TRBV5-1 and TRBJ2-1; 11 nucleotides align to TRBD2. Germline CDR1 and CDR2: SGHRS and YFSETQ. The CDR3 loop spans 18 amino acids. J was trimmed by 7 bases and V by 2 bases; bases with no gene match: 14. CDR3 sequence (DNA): TGCGCCAGCAGCTTTTCACCCATGACTAGCGGGACCGGGAATGAGCAGTTCTTC. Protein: CASSFSPMTSGTGNEQFF.

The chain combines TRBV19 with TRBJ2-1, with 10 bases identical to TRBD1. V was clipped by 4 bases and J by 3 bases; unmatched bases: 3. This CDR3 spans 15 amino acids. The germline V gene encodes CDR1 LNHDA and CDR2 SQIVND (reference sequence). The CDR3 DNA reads TGTGCCAGTAGTAGAGGGACAGGGGACTACAATGAGCAGTTCTTC. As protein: CASSRGTGDYNEQFF.

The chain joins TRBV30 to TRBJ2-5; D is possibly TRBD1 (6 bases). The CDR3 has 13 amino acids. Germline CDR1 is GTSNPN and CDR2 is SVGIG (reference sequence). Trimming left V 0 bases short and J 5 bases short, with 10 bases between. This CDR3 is CAWSVQGWETQYF. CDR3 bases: TGTGCCTGGAGTGTACAGGGTTGGGAGACCCAGTACTTC.

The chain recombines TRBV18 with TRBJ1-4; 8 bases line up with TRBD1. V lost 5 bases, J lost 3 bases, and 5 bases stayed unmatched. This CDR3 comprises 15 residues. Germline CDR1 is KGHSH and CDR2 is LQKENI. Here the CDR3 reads CASSLMTGANEKLFF. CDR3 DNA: TGTGCCAGCTCATTAATGACAGGGGCTAATGAAAAACTGTTTTTT. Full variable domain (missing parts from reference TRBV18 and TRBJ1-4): NAGVMQNPRHLVRRRGQEARLRCSPMKGHSHVYWYRQLPEEGLKFMVYLQKENIIDESGMPKERFSAEFPKEGPSILRIQQVVRGDSAAYFCASSLMTGANEKLFFGSGTQLSVL.

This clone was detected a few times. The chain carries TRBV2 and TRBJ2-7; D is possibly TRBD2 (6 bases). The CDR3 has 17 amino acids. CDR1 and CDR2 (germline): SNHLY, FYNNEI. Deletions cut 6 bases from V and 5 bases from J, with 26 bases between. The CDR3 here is CASRILTISGAANEQYF. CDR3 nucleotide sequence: TGTGCCAGCAGGATACTTACTATTAGCGGCGCAGCCAACGAGCAGTACTTC.

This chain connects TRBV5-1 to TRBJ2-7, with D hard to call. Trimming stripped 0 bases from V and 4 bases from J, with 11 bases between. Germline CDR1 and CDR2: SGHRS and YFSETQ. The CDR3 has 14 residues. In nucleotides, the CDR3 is TGCGCCAGCAGCTTGGTCACAGCCTCATACGAGCAGTACTTC. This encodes CASSLVTASYEQYF.

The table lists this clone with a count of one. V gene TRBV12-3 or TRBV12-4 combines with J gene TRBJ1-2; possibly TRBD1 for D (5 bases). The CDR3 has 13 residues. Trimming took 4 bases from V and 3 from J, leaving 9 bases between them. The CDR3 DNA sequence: TGTGCCAGCAGTTCCGGACATTACTATGGCTACACCTTC. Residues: CASSSGHYYGYTF.

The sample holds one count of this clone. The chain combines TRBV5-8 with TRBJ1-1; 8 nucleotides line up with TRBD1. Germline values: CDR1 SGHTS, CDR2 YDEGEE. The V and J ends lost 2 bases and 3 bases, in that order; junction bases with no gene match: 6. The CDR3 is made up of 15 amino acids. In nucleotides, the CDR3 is TGTGCCAGCAGCTTTGACAGGGGTCAGGACACTGAAGCTTTCTTT. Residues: CASSFDRGQDTEAFF.

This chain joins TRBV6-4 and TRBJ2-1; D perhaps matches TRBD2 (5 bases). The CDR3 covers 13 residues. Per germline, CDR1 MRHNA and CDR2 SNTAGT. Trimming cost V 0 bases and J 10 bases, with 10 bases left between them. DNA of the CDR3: TGTGCCAGCAGTGACTCCTTGGCTAGCGAGCAGTTCTTC. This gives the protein CASSDSLASEQFF.